This T cell receptor beta chain stems from a study of post-analysis software for immune sequencing data. Across the study: Patients with relapsing-remitting, secondary progressive and progressive-relapsing multiple sclerosis courses were all represented. Whole-study findings and limits: The normalized Chao1 diversity of multiple sclerosis patients was significantly lower than that of controls. Compared with controls, patients had more of about five TRBV segments, including TRBV5-6, TRBV5-1 and TRBV20-1.

A note on this clonotype: Its antigen is unidentified.

With 5 bases removed from V and 2 bases from J, the gap between germline ends came to 8 bases. Germline values: CDR1 SGHAT, CDR2 FQNNGV. The CDR3 consists of 13 residues. TCR beta libraries were prepared from cDNA with unique molecular identifiers. The T cell input of about 1 to 10 million gave about half a million cDNA molecules. A single record per CDR3 protein comes from TCRdb applying MiXCR to the PCR reads. The repertoire includes some 800,000 distinct CDR3 sequences, under 60% of them detected once, and roughly 4.9% sits in the top ten. The clonotype originates from a girl under 18 with multiple sclerosis. Sequencing was performed on blood. The chain is built from TRBV11-2 and TRBJ2-3, with D possibly being TRBD2 (5 bases). CDR3 protein: CASSPDYTDTQYF. The CDR3 nucleotides are TGTGCCAGCAGCCCTGACTACACAGATACGCAGTATTTT.